This TCR beta chain was identified during a study of blood T cell repertoires in COVID-19. The protocol was immunoSEQ multiplex PCR, while the TCRdb copy is restricted to in-frame clones and leaves out a portion. The table includes roughly 180,000 clones, approximately 87% detected once. The length of the CDR3 is 14 residues. Germline lookup yields CDR1 SGHDT and CDR2 YYEEEE. The J segment lost 6 bases and the V segment lost 4 bases, leaving 9 bases of the junction unmatched. This clone was detected only a few times. The material sequenced was peripheral blood. The sequence derives from a man between 70 and 80 years old with active or convalescent COVID-19. This rearrangement joins TRBV5-6 to TRBJ1-1; 7 bases fit TRBD1. CDR3 in DNA: TGTGCCAGCAGCAAGACAGGGAGAGGGGCTGAAGCTTTCTTT. This codes for CASSKTGRGAEAFF.